This is a list of T cell receptor beta chains from one sample in a study of blood T cell repertoires in COVID-19. Assay used: immunoSEQ multiplex PCR; TCRdb lists only in-frame clones, some missing. The sample comprises about 120,000 clones, roughly 83% of which are singletons, and about 40% rests with the top ten. The specimen was peripheral blood. Receptors were obtained from a man aged 40-49 years with active or convalescent COVID-19. The CDR3 runs from the conserved cysteine through the conserved F or W. A D gene is named only where the DNA matches it firmly. Size tells how often a clone was seen (once, few, many) or the class of an expanded clone, and some rows leave it out.

j_call | d_call | v_call | clone_size | cdr3_nt | cdr3_aa
TRBJ2-3 | TRBD2 | TRBV7-3 | . | TGTGCCACCGCGTCTAGCGGGAGGATAAGGGATACGCAGTATTTT | CATASSGRIRDTQYF
TRBJ2-5 | TRBD2 | TRBV19 | . | TGTGCCAGTAGTTCTAGCGGGGAGGTTCAGACCCAGTACTTC | CASSSSGEVQTQYF
TRBJ2-3 | TRBD2 | TRBV7-3 | . | TGTGCCAGCAGCTCCTTAGCGGGTGTGGGCACAGATACGCAGTATTTT | CASSSLAGVGTDTQYF
TRBJ1-3 | . | TRBV5-6 | . | TGTGCCAGCAGCCTCACTTCCTTTTTAGACAGGCTCTCTGGAAACACCATATATTTT | CASSLTSFLDRLSGNTIYF
TRBJ2-7 | TRBD2 | TRBV6-6 | . | TGTGCCAGCAGTCGTACCGGTGGGGCGGGAGGGAAGTACGAGCAGTACTTC | CASSRTGGAGGKYEQYF
TRBJ1-6 | . | TRBV7-6 | . | TGTGCCAGCAGCTTAAATCAGGGGCAGACACGTTCACCCCTCCACTTT | CASSLNQGQTRSPLHF
TRBJ2-5 | TRBD1 | TRBV7-9 | . | TGTGCCAGCAGCTTAGGCGACAGGGGTGGAAGGGAGACCCAGTACTTC | CASSLGDRGGRETQYF
TRBJ1-6 | . | TRBV5-1 | . | TGCGCCAGCAGCACCGCCCAGGGGCCGGCACCCCTCCACTTT | CASSTAQGPAPLHF
TRBJ1-5 | . | TRBV9 | . | TGTGCCAGCAGCGTAGGGTCAGGCAATCAGCCCCAGCATTTT | CASSVGSGNQPQHF
TRBJ2-2 | TRBD2 | TRBV19 | . | TGTGCCAGTAGTATTAGGGGAGGGACGAACACCGGGGAGCTGTTTTTT | CASSIRGGTNTGELFF
TRBJ2-5 | . | TRBV5-5 | . | TGTGCCAGCAGCTTTAGCGGAGCATCAGGAGAGACCCAGTACTTC | CASSFSGASGETQYF
TRBJ1-6 | . | TRBV12-3/TRBV12-4 | . | TGTGCCAGCAGCAATATCGAGGGTTCACCCCTCCACTTT | CASSNIEGSPLHF
TRBJ1-2 | TRBD1 | TRBV7-9 | . | TGTGCCAGCGCGGGTCACAGGGGACAATATGGCTACACCTTC | CASAGHRGQYGYTF
TRBJ1-1 | TRBD1 | TRBV6-5 | . | TGTGCCAGCAGTTACCGACCGGGACAGGGGTTTCCTGAAGCTTTCTTT | CASSYRPGQGFPEAFF
TRBJ1-2 | TRBD1 | TRBV19 | . | TGTGCCAGTAGTCTCGACCGGGACAGCTATGGCTACACCTTC | CASSLDRDSYGYTF
TRBJ1-5 | TRBD1 | TRBV7-2 | . | TGTGCCAGCAGCTCGTCCAGGACAGGCAAGTGGCATTTT | CASSSSRTGKWHF
TRBJ2-7 | . | TRBV5-4 | . | TGTGCCAGCAGCACGGGGGAAACCTCCTACGAGCAGTACTTC | CASSTGETSYEQYF
TRBJ2-3 | TRBD2 | TRBV15 | . | TGTGCCACCAAAAGCGGGGAGACAGATACGCAGTATTTT | CATKSGETDTQYF
TRBJ1-1 | . | TRBV12-3/TRBV12-4 | . | TGTGCCAGCAGTTTTCTAAGGAACACTGAAGCTTTCTTT | CASSFLRNTEAFF
TRBJ1-5 | . | TRBV11-2 | few | TGTGCCAGCAGCTCAGGTACCAGGGGTAGCAATCAGCCCCAGCATTTT | CASSSGTRGSNQPQHF
TRBJ1-2 | . | TRBV4-2 | . | TGTGCCAGCAGCGGAACCGGGGACTATGGCTACACCTTC | CASSGTGDYGYTF
TRBJ1-5 | . | TRBV30 | . | TGTGCCTGGAGTGTACGAGCGGGTAGCAATCAGCCCCAGCATTTT | CAWSVRAGSNQPQHF
TRBJ1-6 | . | TRBV4-2 | many | TGTGCCAGCAGCCAAGACAGGGATTCACCCCTCCACTTT | CASSQDRDSPLHF
TRBJ2-7 | TRBD2 | TRBV6-1 | . | TGTGCCAGCAGTGAACAACTAGCGGGGGGGCCCGTGTCCTACGAGCAATACTTC | CASSEQLAGGPVSYEQYF
TRBJ2-5 | . | TRBV20-1 | . | TGCAGTGCTAGAGGGTACTATGAACAGTACTTC | CSARGYYEQYF
TRBJ2-1 | TRBD2 | TRBV30 | . | TGTGCCTGGAGGCCAGCGGGAGGTTTTAGGGAGCAGTTCTTC | CAWRPAGGFREQFF